Listed here is a single T cell receptor (beta chain). What it binds is unknown. The data were taken from a study of blood T cells in healthy people across ages. Findings of the study overall: A conclusive naive versus antigen-experienced comparison was prevented by the unsorted PBMCs. Naive CD4+ cell counts and diversity both ran higher in long-lived than in aged donors.

The V gene's germline CDR1 is ENHRY and CDR2 SYGVKD. The ends were cut back, 2 bases at V and 1 base at J, with 11 bases in the middle. This CDR3 spans 15 amino acids. Through a sample-barcoded 5' primer and a J-beta primer mix, a second PCR was run for roughly 7 to 12 cycles. TCRdb analysed the 5' RACE reads with MiXCR anew, one entry per CDR3 protein. The table lists around 710,000 distinct CDR3 sequences, approximately 39% of them singletons. The gene calls are TRBV10-3 and TRBJ2-5; no reliable D call. The sample was blood. The clonotype comes from a woman aged 60-75 years in good health. For the CDR3, the DNA is TGTGCCATCAGTGAGGGCGACGTGGGCCAAGAGACCCAGTACTTC. Protein product: CAISEGDVGQETQYF.